Listed below are T cell receptor beta chains from one sample, sequenced in a study of shared clonotypes between healthy human individuals. Assay used: immunoSEQ multiplex PCR; TCRdb lists only in-frame clones, some missing. Of about 2.1 million clones in the sample, about 92% are singletons; the top ten hold roughly 1.8%. The specimen was naive CD8+ T cells from PBMCs. The receptor set was obtained from a man aged 18-30 years in good health. Some clones in this sample may be carry-over from other donors' samples. The CDR3 runs from the conserved cysteine through the conserved F or W. D genes are given only for firm matches. Rows give clone size only sometimes, using once, few, many, or a class for an expanded clone.

TRBJ2-2 | TRBV9 | NA | NA | CASSSSPSGMNTGELFF | TGTGCCAGCAGCTCGAGCCCCAGTGGGATGAACACCGGGGAGCTGTTTTTT
TRBJ2-7 | TRBV19 | NA | NA | CASSTRAASYEQYF | TGTGCCAGTAGTACTCGGGCGGCTTCCTACGAGCAGTACTTC
TRBJ2-7 | TRBV29-1 | NA | TRBD2 | CSVKAGGAYEQYF | TGCAGCGTTAAAGCGGGAGGGGCCTACGAGCAGTACTTC
TRBJ2-5 | TRBV19 | NA | TRBD2 | CASSGTSEYQETQYF | TGTGCCAGTAGCGGGACTAGCGAATACCAAGAGACCCAGTACTTC
TRBJ2-1 | TRBV7-9 | once | TRBD2 | CASAQLAGGPGEQFF | TGTGCCAGCGCTCAACTAGCGGGAGGGCCCGGTGAGCAGTTCTTC
TRBJ1-1 | TRBV29-1 | NA | NA | CSAKSGGLGITEAFF | TGCAGCGCTAAAAGTGGGGGGCTGGGGATCACTGAAGCTTTCTTT
TRBJ2-5 | TRBV13 | once | NA | CASSFPGVRETQYF | TGTGCCAGCAGCTTCCCCGGGGTTCGGGAGACCCAGTACTTC
TRBJ1-2 | TRBV19 | NA | TRBD1 | CASSTRGQGRDGYTF | TGTGCCAGTAGTACGAGGGGACAGGGAAGGGATGGCTACACCTTC
TRBJ2-1 | TRBV27 | NA | TRBD2 | CATALAGGPFNEQFF | TGTGCCACCGCTTTAGCGGGAGGGCCGTTCAATGAGCAGTTCTTC
TRBJ2-7 | TRBV6-8 | NA | NA | CASSRSGNVSYEQYF | TGTGCCAGCAGCCGAAGCGGTAACGTCTCCTACGAGCAGTACTTC
TRBJ2-7 | TRBV7-9 | NA | NA | CASSLNEEQYF | TGTGCCAGCAGCTTAAATGAAGAGCAGTACTTC
TRBJ1-1 | TRBV5-4 | NA | NA | CASSLAPFSGRGEAFF | TGTGCCAGCAGCCTTGCCCCTTTTTCGGGGAGAGGTGAAGCTTTCTTT
TRBJ2-7 | TRBV2 | NA | NA | CASTPPPGFREHYEQYF | TGTGCCAGCACTCCCCCTCCTGGGTTTCGGGAGCACTACGAGCAGTACTTC
TRBJ1-5 | TRBV27 | NA | NA | CASSLLRGDQPQHF | TGTGCCAGCAGTTTATTGCGGGGGGATCAGCCCCAGCATTTT
TRBJ1-1 | TRBV19 | NA | TRBD1 | CASREGQWNTEAFF | TGTGCCAGTAGAGAGGGACAGTGGAACACTGAAGCTTTCTTT
TRBJ2-1 | TRBV9 | NA | NA | CASSNGNYEQFF | TGTGCCAGCAGCAACGGGAATTATGAGCAGTTCTTC
TRBJ1-1 | TRBV27 | NA | NA | CASKDLGQNTEAFF | TGTGCCAGCAAAGATTTGGGACAGAACACTGAAGCTTTCTTT
TRBJ2-3 | TRBV4-1 | NA | NA | CASSQGLGAGKNTDTQYF | TGCGCCAGCAGCCAAGGTCTTGGGGCTGGGAAGAACACAGATACGCAGTATTTT
TRBJ2-3 | TRBV11-2 | NA | TRBD2 | CASSPGTSLTDTQYF | TGTGCCAGCAGCCCCGGGACTAGCTTAACAGATACGCAGTATTTT
TRBJ2-1 | TRBV28 | NA | TRBD2 | CASSSFFGPGLAGKAYNEQFF | TGTGCCAGCAGTTCCTTCTTTGGACCGGGACTAGCGGGAAAGGCCTACAATGAGCAGTTCTTC
TRBJ2-1 | TRBV7-3 | NA | NA | CASSHPDRYNEQFF | TGTGCCAGCAGCCACCCGGACAGATACAATGAGCAGTTCTTC
TRBJ2-1 | TRBV19 | NA | NA | CASSITGTPDNEQFF | TGTGCCAGTAGTATTACCGGGACACCGGACAATGAGCAGTTCTTC
TRBJ1-3 | TRBV6-1 | NA | NA | CASGAGRFGNTIYF | TGTGCCAGCGGCGCGGGCCGTTTTGGAAACACCATATATTTT
TRBJ1-3 | TRBV9 | once | NA | CASSVANDGLSGNTIYF | TGTGCCAGCAGCGTAGCAAATGACGGCCTCTCTGGAAACACCATATATTTT